Listed below are T cell receptor beta chains from one sample, sequenced in a study of blood T cell repertoires in COVID-19. The repertoire was sequenced with immunoSEQ multiplex PCR; TCRdb's copy has only in-frame clones and lacks some. The data hold 300,000 to 350,000 clones, with about 90% observed a single time. Sequences were obtained from PBMCs or T cells enriched from blood (not recorded which). These receptor sequences come from a woman in her 30s who had recovered from COVID-19. Each CDR3 is given with its conserved first and last residue. The D gene is left open where the match is weak. Expanded clones are given a class, and other clones once, few, many or no size at all.

-	TRBJ1-4	TRBD1	TRBV11-1	TGTGCCAGCAGCACCCGGACAGGGAATGAAAAACTGTTTTTT	CASSTRTGNEKLFF
-	TRBJ2-7	-	TRBV6-2/TRBV6-3	TGTGCCAGCAGTTACCCGTTCTACGAGCAGTACTTC	CASSYPFYEQYF
-	TRBJ2-3	-	TRBV19	TGTGCCAGTACCCCCGGGGAGCCAGATACGCAGTATTTT	CASTPGEPDTQYF
-	TRBJ2-7	-	TRBV19	TGTGCCAGTAGTATCTCTGGCAACTCCTACGAGCAGTACTTC	CASSISGNSYEQYF
-	TRBJ2-7	-	TRBV7-8	TGTGCCAGCAGCACCTCGCGGGACGTCTCCTACGAGCAGTACTTC	CASSTSRDVSYEQYF
-	TRBJ1-3	TRBD1	TRBV27	TGTGCCAGCTCCCCCAGGGGGGCAAGGGGGTTAGCCATATATTTT	CASSPRGARGLAIYF
-	TRBJ1-2	TRBD1	TRBV18	TGTGCCAGCTCACCACCGTCGACAGGGACTAACTATGGCTACACCTTC	CASSPPSTGTNYGYTF
-	TRBJ1-1	TRBD1	TRBV6-7	TGTGCCAGCCGGGGGACAGCCGAATGGAACACTGAAGCTTTCTTT	CASRGTAEWNTEAFF
-	TRBJ1-1	-	TRBV19	TGTGCCAGTAGTAGCCTAAACAGGGTCGGACCTCAATGGGCTTTCTTT	CASSSLNRVGPQWAFF
-	TRBJ1-2	-	TRBV9	TGTGCCAGCAGCGTGAATTCCGGGGGGAACCGGGGCTATGGCTACACCTTC	CASSVNSGGNRGYGYTF
-	TRBJ2-7	TRBD1	TRBV6-5	TGTGCCAGCACCGGGACAGGGACAGACTCCTACGAGCAGTACTTC	CASTGTGTDSYEQYF
-	TRBJ2-4	TRBD2	TRBV3-1/TRBV3-2	TGTGCCAGCAGCCAACGGACTAGCGGGGGGGCCAAAAACATTCAGTACTTC	CASSQRTSGGAKNIQYF
-	TRBJ1-4	-	TRBV18	TGTGCCAGCTCACCCACCTCGCCAGGGATTAATGAAAAACTGTTTTTT	CASSPTSPGINEKLFF
-	TRBJ2-2	TRBD2	TRBV5-4	TGTGCCAGCAGCCCCAAAGGACTCGCGGGGGGGGAGAACACCGGGGAGCTGTTTTTT	CASSPKGLAGGENTGELFF
large	TRBJ2-7	-	TRBV6-1	TGTGCCAGCAGTGAAGAGACAGGCGGCTCCTACGAGCAGTACTTC	CASSEETGGSYEQYF
few	TRBJ1-1	TRBD1	TRBV18	TGTGCCAGCTCACCCTCCGAGGCGCAGACAGGGAATATGAACACTGAAGCTTTCTTT	CASSPSEAQTGNMNTEAFF
-	TRBJ2-7	-	TRBV6-5	TGTGCCAGCAGACCGGGACAACAATACGAGCAGTACTTC	CASRPGQQYEQYF
-	TRBJ1-2	TRBD1	TRBV28	TGTGCCAGCACCAGTAGAACAGGGGGCGGTGGCTACACCTTC	CASTSRTGGGGYTF
-	TRBJ1-1	TRBD1	TRBV6-5	TGTGCCAGCAGTCCCCGGACAGGGGGCATTGAAGCTTTCTTT	CASSPRTGGIEAFF
once	TRBJ1-5	-	TRBV24-1	TGTGCCACCAGTGACCGGTCCAATCAGCCCCAGCATTTT	CATSDRSNQPQHF
-	TRBJ1-1	-	TRBV9	TGTGCCAGCAGCCCCCGGAACACTGAAGCTTTCTTT	CASSPRNTEAFF
-	TRBJ2-7	TRBD1	TRBV15	TGTGCCACCAGCCGAGGGGGGACAGGCGGTTACGAGCAGTACTTC	CATSRGGTGGYEQYF
once	TRBJ2-7	-	TRBV6-5	TGTGCCAGCAGTCCGGGGGTGGGCTACGAGCAGTACTTC	CASSPGVGYEQYF
-	TRBJ1-1	-	TRBV9	TGTGCCAGCAGCACCCGCAATATAGGGGAAGGGACTGAAGCTTTCTTT	CASSTRNIGEGTEAFF
-	TRBJ1-5	TRBD1	TRBV2	TGTGTCAGCAGTGAACCGGGACAGGGGGCGGTGAGCAATCAGCCCCAGCATTTT	CVSSEPGQGAVSNQPQHF
-	TRBJ2-1	-	TRBV7-9	TGTGCCAGCAGCTTAGCGGGGACTTCTCCCAATGAGCAGTTCTTC	CASSLAGTSPNEQFF
-	TRBJ2-1	TRBD2	TRBV7-6	TGTGCCAGCAACCGAGGACTAGCGGGGTCCGAGCAGTTCTTC	CASNRGLAGSEQFF
-	TRBJ2-7	TRBD2	TRBV23-1	TGCGCCAGCAGTCGGGGTCAGCGGGGACTAGCGGGGGACGAGCAGTACTTC	CASSRGQRGLAGDEQYF
-	TRBJ1-2	-	TRBV28	TGTGCCAGCAGTTCTCAAGATAGATATGGCTACACCTTC	CASSSQDRYGYTF